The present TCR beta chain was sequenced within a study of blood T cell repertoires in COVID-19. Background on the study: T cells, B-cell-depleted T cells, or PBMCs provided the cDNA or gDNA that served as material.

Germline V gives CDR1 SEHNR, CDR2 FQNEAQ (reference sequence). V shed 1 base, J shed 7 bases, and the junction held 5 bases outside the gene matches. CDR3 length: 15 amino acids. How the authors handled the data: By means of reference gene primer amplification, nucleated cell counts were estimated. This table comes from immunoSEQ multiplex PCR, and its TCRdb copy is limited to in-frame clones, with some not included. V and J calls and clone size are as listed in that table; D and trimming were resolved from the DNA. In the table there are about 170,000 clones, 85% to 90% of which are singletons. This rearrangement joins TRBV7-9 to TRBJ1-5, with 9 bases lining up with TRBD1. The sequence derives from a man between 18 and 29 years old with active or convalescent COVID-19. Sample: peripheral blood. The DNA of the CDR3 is TGTGCCAGCAGCTTAGACAGGGGGCTAGGACAGCCCCAGCATTTT. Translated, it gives CASSLDRGLGQPQHF.